A single sample gave rise to the 30 T cell receptor beta chains below, sequenced in a study of T cells in Graves' hyperthyroidism and ophthalmopathy. RNA transcripts provided the source from which TCR beta CDR3 regions were amplified. Initially, a first-round RT-PCR of the TCR CDR3 employed the HTBI primer set. TCRdb re-analysed the multiplex PCR reads in MiXCR, keeping a single row per CDR3 protein. Here the sample spans 330,000 or so distinct CDR3 sequences, around 18% being singletons. Sequencing was carried out using blood. The receptors derive from a woman aged 40-49 years with Graves' ophthalmopathy.

This clonotype was detected many times. V gene TRBV7-9 combines with J gene TRBJ2-7; 7 nucleotides match TRBD1. The germline gives CDR1 SEHNR, CDR2 FQNEAQ (reference sequence). V shed 4 bases, J shed 3 bases, and the junction held 9 bases outside the gene matches. CDR3 length: 15 amino acids. CDR3 sequence reads: CASSYYGTENYEQYF. CDR3 coding DNA: TGTGCCAGCAGCTATTACGGGACAGAAAACTACGAGCAGTACTTC.

This clonotype was observed many times. V gene TRBV12-3 or TRBV12-4 combines with J gene TRBJ2-7; possible D gene TRBD1, 6 bases. The CDR3 contains 15 residues. With 6 bases removed from V and 1 base from J, the gap between germline ends came to 16 bases. In DNA, the CDR3 is TGTGCCAGCAGCAAAGACAGGCATACTTCCTACGAGCAGTACTTC. Its translation is CASSKDRHTSYEQYF.

This clonotype has more than one count but fewer than ten. The chain couples TRBV6-1 to TRBJ2-4; 8 bases fit TRBD1. V lost 5 bases, J lost 0 bases, and 12 bases stayed unmatched. Germline V lookup: CDR1 MNHNS, CDR2 SASEGT. CDR3 size: 18 residues. The CDR3 DNA follows: TGTGCCAGCAGTACAGGGACAGGCGGCGGAGTAGCCAAAAACATTCAGTACTTC. This translates into CASSTGTGGGVAKNIQYF.

This clonotype was counted only a few times. V is TRBV11-1 and J is TRBJ2-7, with D possibly TRBD1 on 5 matching bases. Germline CDR1 and CDR2: SGHAT and FQDESV (reference sequence). The CDR3 runs 16 residues. V was cut by 2 bases and J by 3 bases, with 17 bases left in between. The CDR3 region has the DNA TGTGCCAGCAGCTTAATGGGGCAAGTAAATCTCTACGAGCAGTACTTC. Amino acids: CASSLMGQVNLYEQYF.

In this sample, this clonotype turned up many times. This sequence joins TRBV10-3 and TRBJ1-1; D remains ambiguous. V gave up 0 bases and J gave up 3 bases, with 14 bases separating them. Germline values: CDR1 ENHRY, CDR2 SYGVKD. The CDR3 length is 16 residues. The CDR3 DNA reads as TGTGCCATCAGTGAGTCGATCTTGGTACGGGACACTGAAGCTTTCTTT. This sequence encodes CAISESILVRDTEAFF.

At least ten counts were recorded for this clonotype. The rearrangement joins TRBV6-4 to TRBJ2-6, with D perhaps given as TRBD1 or TRBD2 (6 bases each). This CDR3 is built from 17 residues. V lost 5 bases, J lost 0 bases, and 14 bases lay in between. Per the germline V gene, CDR1 is MRHNA and CDR2 is SNTAGT. The CDR3 sequence: CASSKSGATSGANVLTF. CDR3 nucleotide sequence: TGTGCCAGCAGTAAATCGGGGGCAACCTCTGGGGCCAACGTCCTGACTTTC.

This clonotype has just a few counts. The chain joins TRBV5-4 to TRBJ1-2; the match to TRBD1 covers 9 bases. This CDR3 is 15 amino acids long. The V segment lost 0 bases and the J segment 3 bases; nucleotides outside the gene matches: 3. CDR1 and CDR2 from the germline V gene are SGHNT and YYREEE (reference sequence). CDR3 sequence: CASSLGDRVDYGYTF. The CDR3 region has the DNA TGTGCCAGCAGCTTGGGGGACAGGGTCGACTATGGCTACACCTTC.

This clonotype was observed at least ten times. The rearrangement links TRBV9 to TRBJ2-6, with D perhaps given as TRBD1 or TRBD2 (5 bases each). The V gene lost 3 bases and the J gene lost 0 bases, with 10 bases spanning the gap. Germline assignment: CDR1 SGDLS and CDR2 YYNGEE. The CDR3 totals 16 residues. The CDR3, as DNA: TGTGCCAGCAGCGGACATGGGACCTCTGGGGCCAACGTCCTGACTTTC. Translation: CASSGHGTSGANVLTF.

Ten or more counts support this clonotype. The V gene is TRBV28, the J gene TRBJ1-5, with D possibly TRBD1 on 5 matching bases. Germline CDR1 and CDR2: MDHEN and SYDVKM. The CDR3 is made up of 16 amino acids. Deletions cut 2 bases from V and 8 bases from J, with 19 bases between. The CDR3 DNA follows: TGTGCCAGCAGTTTAGCCCTCCGGGGGGGTCGGGAGCCCCAGCATTTT. The encoded protein is CASSLALRGGREPQHF.

This rearrangement joins TRBV12-3 or TRBV12-4 to TRBJ2-7; D perhaps matches TRBD1 (5 bases). The CDR3 runs 14 residues. The germline V and J ends were trimmed by 6 bases and 0 bases, with 12 bases remaining between them. The chain's CDR3 is CASSRVWDSYEQYF. The CDR3 DNA reads TGTGCCAGCAGCAGGGTGTGGGACTCCTACGAGCAGTACTTC.

The rearrangement links TRBV7-9 to TRBJ2-7; 7 nucleotides line up with TRBD1. Trimming cost V 5 bases and J 5 bases; bases outside gene matches: 6. Germline V gene lookup returns CDR1 SEHNR and CDR2 FQNEAQ (reference sequence). The CDR3 is 13 residues long. The CDR3 sequence: CASSRQGSDEQYF. In DNA, the CDR3 is TGTGCCAGCAGCCGACAGGGAAGCGACGAGCAGTACTTC.

This clonotype came up many times. The J gene is TRBJ2-7, the V gene TRBV6-1; no reliable D call. This CDR3 region has 12 residues. V was shortened by 3 bases and J by 5 bases, with 8 bases between the two germline ends. The germline CDR1 and CDR2 sequences are MNHNS and SASEGT. CDR3: CASSDWVHEQYF. The CDR3 DNA follows: TGTGCCAGCAGTGATTGGGTCCACGAGCAGTACTTC.

This clonotype was observed many times. The rearrangement links TRBV27 to TRBJ1-6, with 9 bases identical to TRBD1. The CDR3 is 14 amino acids. CDR1 and CDR2 from the germline V gene are MNHEY and SMNVEV (reference sequence). V lost 8 bases, J lost 7 bases, and 6 bases stayed unmatched. CDR3 DNA: TGTGCCAGCCAATCCGGGACAGGGAATTCACCCCTCCACTTT. Translating it yields CASQSGTGNSPLHF.

Here the CDR3 DNA reads TGTGCCAGCAGTGATGGGACAGGGATTACTAACTATGGCTACACCTTC. This translates into CASSDGTGITNYGYTF. The J gene is TRBJ1-2, the V gene TRBV6-1, with 9 bases matching TRBD1. Trimming at V came to 3 bases and at J to 0 bases, leaving 5 bases not matched to a gene. The CDR3 is 16 residues long. Germline CDR1 is MNHNS and CDR2 is SASEGT.

This clonotype was observed at least ten times. The rearrangement uses TRBV27 and TRBJ1-5; D gene unclear. CDR3 length equals 12 residues. Per germline, CDR1 MNHEY and CDR2 SMNVEV (reference sequence). V lost 5 bases and J lost 3, with 5 bases in between. The CDR3 spells CASSNNNQPQHF. The CDR3 DNA reads TGTGCCAGCAGTAACAACAATCAGCCCCAGCATTTT.

There are many counts of this clonotype. The CDR3, as DNA: TGTGCCAGCATTACTGACACTAGCAATCAGCCCCAGCATTTT. Translating gives CASITDTSNQPQHF. The genes are TRBV6-5 and TRBJ1-5, with D uncertain. The V gene's germline CDR1 is MNHEY and CDR2 SVGAGI. V lost 7 bases, J lost 0 bases, and 10 bases lay in between. The CDR3 runs 14 residues.

This chain connects TRBV6-5 to TRBJ2-7; 8 positions match TRBD2. Germline V gene sequence: CDR1 MNHEY, CDR2 SVGAGI. This CDR3 is 15 amino acids long. J lost 4 bases, V lost 2 bases, and 7 bases had no gene match. The DNA of the CDR3 is TGTGCCAGCAGTTACGAGGCGGGAGGCCCTTACGAGCAGTACTTC. Its translation is CASSYEAGGPYEQYF.

The table lists this clonotype with a few counts. This clone may be a read error of a much larger clone one base away. The rearrangement joins TRBV24-1 to TRBJ1-5, with a possible D match to TRBD1 (5 bases). Germline values: CDR1 KGHDR, CDR2 SFDVKD. This CDR3 contains 13 residues. Trimming left V 3 bases short and J 5 bases short, with 7 bases between. CDR3 sequence reads: CATSDQGYQPQHF. CDR3 nucleotide sequence: TGTGCCACCAGTGATCAGGGCTATCAGCCCCAGCATTTT.

This clonotype was recorded many times. The CDR3 nucleotides read TGTGCCAGCAGCCAAGGGGGACAGGGGAACTATGGCTACACCTTC. This translates into CASSQGGQGNYGYTF. The V gene is TRBV3-1, the J gene TRBJ1-2; 10 positions agree with TRBD1. Trimming at V came to 1 base and at J to 2 bases, leaving 1 base not matched to a gene. This CDR3 contains 15 residues. Germline assignment: CDR1 LGHDT and CDR2 YNNKEL (reference sequence).

This clonotype came up many times. The rearrangement uses TRBV30 and TRBJ1-1; D not resolved. V dropped 5 bases and J dropped 1 base, with 11 bases sitting between them. The CDR3 loop spans 13 amino acids. Looked up from germline, CDR1 is GTSNPN and CDR2 is SVGIG (reference sequence). In DNA, the CDR3 is TGTGCCTGGGACCCAAGGTCGAACACTGAAGCTTTCTTT. Translated: CAWDPRSNTEAFF.

In nucleotides, the CDR3 is TGTGCCAGCTCACCACGTCCCGGAAGGAACACTGAAGCTTTCTTT. Translating gives CASSPRPGRNTEAFF. The V call is TRBV18, the J call TRBJ1-1; no reliable D call. The CDR3 sequence is 15 residues long. Trimming stripped 1 base from V and 1 base from J, with 10 bases between. Germline CDR1 reads KGHSH; CDR2 reads LQKENI.

This clonotype turned up a few times. The V gene is TRBV10-3, the J gene TRBJ2-2, with 8 bases lining up with TRBD2. Germline values: CDR1 ENHRY, CDR2 SYGVKD. There are 16 residues in the CDR3. V lost 11 bases and J lost 6; bases outside the gene matches: 17. DNA for the CDR3: TGTGCCGGGCACTCGGACCGGACTAGCTCTCCCGGGGAGCTGTTTTTT. Translation gives CAGHSDRTSSPGELFF.

There are many counts of this clonotype. This rearrangement joins TRBV4-3 to TRBJ2-2; no clear D gene. V was shortened by 2 bases and J by 6 bases, with 10 bases between the two germline ends. CDR1 is LGHNA and CDR2 is YSLEER in the germline V gene. The CDR3 covers 14 residues. The CDR3 here is CASSQTWVSGELFF. CDR3 nucleotide sequence: TGCGCCAGCAGCCAAACATGGGTTTCCGGGGAGCTGTTTTTT.

This clonotype was recorded at least ten times. The genes are TRBV27 and TRBJ2-3, with D possibly matching TRBD2 (5 bases). The CDR3 covers 13 residues. Trimming pared 7 bases from V and 6 bases from J, leaving 14 bases between. Germline-derived CDR1 and CDR2 are MNHEY and SMNVEV (reference sequence). The CDR3 loop is CASTPAGVDTQYF. Written as DNA, the CDR3 is TGTGCCAGCACCCCCGCCGGGGTGGATACGCAGTATTTT.

In regard to this clonotype: At one end, the junction sequence differs from germline, possibly due to a read error. The J gene is TRBJ1-6, the V gene TRBV6-1; maybe TRBD1 (6 bases). Looked up from germline, CDR1 is MNHNS and CDR2 is SASEGT. The CDR3 totals 14 residues. CDR3 bases: TGTGCCAGCAGTCCGGCACAGGGTGGATCACCCCTCCCCTTT. This codes for CASSPAQGGSPLPF.

In this sample, this clonotype turned up many times. This chain links TRBV30 with TRBJ1-2; D gene unclear. This CDR3 is built from 13 residues. Germline V gene data show CDR1 as GTSNPN and CDR2 as SVGIG (reference sequence). The V end lost 4 bases, the J end lost 3 bases, and 12 bases lay between the germline ends. The CDR3 region has the DNA TGTGCCTGGACACGGGAGGGAGACTATGGCTACACCTTC. Amino acids: CAWTREGDYGYTF.

The chain carries TRBV20-1 and TRBJ2-2; D may be TRBD2 (5 bases). The CDR3 extends over 13 amino acids. Germline V gene data show CDR1 as DFQATT and CDR2 as SNEGSKA (reference sequence). Trimming took 4 bases from V and 4 from J, leaving 10 bases between them. This chain's CDR3 is CSAIREGTGELFF. CDR3 nucleotides: TGCAGTGCTATTCGGGAAGGCACCGGGGAGCTGTTTTTT.

This clonotype showed up many times. The V call is TRBV6-5, the J call TRBJ1-1; D may be TRBD1 (6 bases). The CDR3 is made up of 14 amino acids. Germline CDR1 reads MNHEY; CDR2 reads SVGAGI. The V end lost 2 bases, the J end lost 5 bases, and 12 bases lay between the germline ends. CDR3: CASSYGQGRTEAFF. CDR3 DNA: TGTGCCAGCAGTTACGGGCAGGGGAGAACTGAAGCTTTCTTT.

This clonotype was counted ten times or more. The CDR3 DNA follows: TGTGCCAGCAGCTCATCCCTTGGACGGACCCAAGAGACCCAGTACTTC. Residues: CASSSSLGRTQETQYF. The V gene is TRBV11-2, the J gene TRBJ2-5; D gene unclear. Trimming cost V 4 bases and J 1 base, with 16 bases left between them. CDR1 and CDR2 from the germline V gene are SGHAT and FQNNGV. The CDR3 length is 16 residues. Full variable domain (remainder filled in from reference TRBV11-2 and TRBJ2-5): EAGVAQSPRYKIIEKRQSVAFWCNPISGHATLYWYQQILGQGPKLLIQFQNNGVVDDSQLPKDRFSAERLKGVDSTLKIQPAKLEDSAVYLCASSSSLGRTQETQYFGPGTRLLVL.

CDR3 sequence reads: CASSYFGTKGYEQYF. CDR3 in DNA: TGTGCCAGCAGTTACTTCGGGACCAAAGGCTACGAGCAGTACTTC. The chain carries TRBV6-2 or TRBV6-3 and TRBJ2-7, with D possibly called TRBD1 or TRBD2 (5 bases each). Germline CDR1 and CDR2: MNHEY and SVGEGT. Deletions cut 1 base from V and 3 bases from J, with 13 bases between. This CDR3 comprises 15 residues.